This TCR beta chain was identified in a study of early T cells in non-severe SARS-CoV-2 infection. Study in general: Sequencing input comprised bulk RNA from unsorted whole blood; chain pairing was not available.

Germline values: CDR1 MNHEY, CDR2 SVGAGI. Trimming pared 4 bases from V and 7 bases from J, leaving 8 bases between. The CDR3 has 11 residues. Unique molecular identifiers (one per individual cDNA molecule) were attached. TCRdb used MiXCR to reprocess the 5' RACE reads, holding one entry per CDR3 protein. The table includes 66,000 or so distinct CDR3 sequences, 10% to 13% detected once. About this clonotype: Its specificity is unknown.

General study points: Anti-spike CD8 specificities were favored by VDJdb matching, whose results missed private and CD4 specificities.

The TCR originated in an adult who was a healthcare worker with PCR-confirmed SARS-CoV-2 infection or an uninfected control (not recorded which). The V call is TRBV6-5, the J call TRBJ2-7; D unclear. The sequenced material came from whole blood. Written as DNA, the CDR3 is TGTGCCAGCAGTTTCCCCGGGGAGCAGTACTTC. Protein product: CASSFPGEQYF.